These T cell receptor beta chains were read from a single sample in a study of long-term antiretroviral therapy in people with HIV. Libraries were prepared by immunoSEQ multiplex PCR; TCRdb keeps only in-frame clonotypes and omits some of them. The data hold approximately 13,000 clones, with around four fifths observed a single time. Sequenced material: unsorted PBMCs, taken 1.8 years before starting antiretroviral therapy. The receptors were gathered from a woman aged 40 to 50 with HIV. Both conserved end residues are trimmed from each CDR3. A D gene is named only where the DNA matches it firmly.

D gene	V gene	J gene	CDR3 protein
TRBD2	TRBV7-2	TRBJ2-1	ASSPWTSGRWDEQF
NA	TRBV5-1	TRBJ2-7	ASSLEGGAEQY
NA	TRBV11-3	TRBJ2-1	ASSRTANEQF
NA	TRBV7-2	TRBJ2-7	ASSFGTLELEQY
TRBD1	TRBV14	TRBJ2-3	ASSRKAGTGDVYTQY
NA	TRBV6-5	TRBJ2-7	ASSYSSGDEQY
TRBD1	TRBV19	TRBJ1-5	ASSTTGRNQPQH
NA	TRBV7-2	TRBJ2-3	ASSRGPFTDTQY
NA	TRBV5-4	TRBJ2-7	ASSLVSSADEQY
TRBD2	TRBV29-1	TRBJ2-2	SAIAGGGTGELF
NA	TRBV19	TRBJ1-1	ARLAKVGIIP
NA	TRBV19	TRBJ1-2	ASRPDSIRGNYGYT
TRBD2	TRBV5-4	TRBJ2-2	ASSLPGLVIPGELF
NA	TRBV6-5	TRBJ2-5	ASSYRWTYQETQY
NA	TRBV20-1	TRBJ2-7	SAQGVGEQY
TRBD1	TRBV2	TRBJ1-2	ASSGDRGDGYT
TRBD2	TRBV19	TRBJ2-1	ASGTSGYNEQF
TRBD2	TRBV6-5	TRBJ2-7	ASSYSGSVNEQY
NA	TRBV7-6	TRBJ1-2	ASSMGEGTSGGYT
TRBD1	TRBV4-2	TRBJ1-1	ASSQDGQGVTEAF
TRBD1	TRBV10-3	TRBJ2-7	AVDRDGYEQY
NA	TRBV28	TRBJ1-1	ASRWNTEAF
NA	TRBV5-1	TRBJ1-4	ASSQHGATNEKLF
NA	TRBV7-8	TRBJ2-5	ASSLLRQETQY
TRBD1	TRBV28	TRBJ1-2	ASSFGQDYGYT
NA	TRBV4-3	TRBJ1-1	ASSQDGTDFSTEAF
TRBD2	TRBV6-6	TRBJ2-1	AATARPSGSNEQF
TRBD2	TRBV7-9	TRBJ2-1	ASSPPSGGINEQF
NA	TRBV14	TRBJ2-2	ASTLGHPFFSGELF
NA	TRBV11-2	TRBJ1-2	ASSLPGRNLGYT
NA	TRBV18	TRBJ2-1	ASSPVPPGLGSLQGDNEQF
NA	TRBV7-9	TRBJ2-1	ASSLRTPEEQF
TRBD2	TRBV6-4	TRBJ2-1	ASSESGRSYNEQF
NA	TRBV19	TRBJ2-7	ASSKGLGGTYEQY
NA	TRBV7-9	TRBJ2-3	ASSLAGRYADTQY
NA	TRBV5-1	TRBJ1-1	ASSLDRVDTEAF
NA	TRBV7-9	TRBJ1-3	ASSLGLGNTIY
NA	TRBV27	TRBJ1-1	ASSPNPGGRVAF
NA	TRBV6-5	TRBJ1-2	ASSYAGEYGYT
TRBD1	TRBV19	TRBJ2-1	ASRGGRGLRPNEQF
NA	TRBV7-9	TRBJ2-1	ASSWELYNEQF
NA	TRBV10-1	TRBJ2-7	ASSEGGTRRTYEQY
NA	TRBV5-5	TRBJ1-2	ASSPGMAGEADGYT
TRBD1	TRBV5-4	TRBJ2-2	ASRGGDRGPNTGELF
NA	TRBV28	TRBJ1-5	ASSSWDLVDWSNQPQH
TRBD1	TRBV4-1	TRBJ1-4	ASSPTGGEKLF
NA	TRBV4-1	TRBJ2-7	ASSQDHTTGRIEQY
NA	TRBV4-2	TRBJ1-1	ASSQVRNSEAF
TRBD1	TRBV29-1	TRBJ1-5	SVAAQGGQPQH